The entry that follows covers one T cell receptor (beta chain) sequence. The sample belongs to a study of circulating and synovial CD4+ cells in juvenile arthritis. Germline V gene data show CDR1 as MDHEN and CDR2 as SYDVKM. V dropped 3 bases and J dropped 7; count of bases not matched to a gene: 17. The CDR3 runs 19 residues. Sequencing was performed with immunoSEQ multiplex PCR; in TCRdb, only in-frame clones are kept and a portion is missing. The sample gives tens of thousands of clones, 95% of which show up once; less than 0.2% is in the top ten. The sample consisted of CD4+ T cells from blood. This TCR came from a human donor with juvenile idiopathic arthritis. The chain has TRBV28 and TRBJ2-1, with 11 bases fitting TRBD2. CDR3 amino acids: CASSLRAAPGLAETNEQFF. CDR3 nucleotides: TGTGCCAGCAGTTTGCGGGCAGCCCCGGGACTAGCGGAGACGAATGAGCAGTTCTTC.